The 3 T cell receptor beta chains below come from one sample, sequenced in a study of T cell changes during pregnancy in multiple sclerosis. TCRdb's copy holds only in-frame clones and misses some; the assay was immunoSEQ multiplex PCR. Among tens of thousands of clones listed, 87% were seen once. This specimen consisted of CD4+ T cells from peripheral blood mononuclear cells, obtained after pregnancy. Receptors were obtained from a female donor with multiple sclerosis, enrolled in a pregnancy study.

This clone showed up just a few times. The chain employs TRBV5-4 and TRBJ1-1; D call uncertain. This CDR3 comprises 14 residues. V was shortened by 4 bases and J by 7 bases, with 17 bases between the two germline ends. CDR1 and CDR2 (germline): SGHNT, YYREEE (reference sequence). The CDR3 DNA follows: TGTGCCAGCAGCCGCCGGACTGGGGAGCTTGAAGCTTTCTTT. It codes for CASSRRTGELEAFF.

CDR3 residues: CASSVGGLAGGGRFF. In DNA form, the CDR3 reads TGTGCCAGCAGCGTAGGGGGACTAGCGGGGGGAGGTCGGTTCTTC. The chain employs TRBV9 and TRBJ2-1; TRBD2 matches 15 bases. V was clipped by 0 bases and J by 15 bases; unmatched bases: 7. The CDR3 runs to 15 residues. CDR1 and CDR2 from the germline V gene are SGDLS and YYNGEE.

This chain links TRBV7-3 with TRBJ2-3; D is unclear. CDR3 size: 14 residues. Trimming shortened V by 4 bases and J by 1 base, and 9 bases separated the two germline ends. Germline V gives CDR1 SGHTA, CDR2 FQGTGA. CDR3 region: CASSYQKGTDTQYF. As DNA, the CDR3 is TGTGCCAGCAGCTACCAGAAAGGCACAGATACGCAGTATTTT.